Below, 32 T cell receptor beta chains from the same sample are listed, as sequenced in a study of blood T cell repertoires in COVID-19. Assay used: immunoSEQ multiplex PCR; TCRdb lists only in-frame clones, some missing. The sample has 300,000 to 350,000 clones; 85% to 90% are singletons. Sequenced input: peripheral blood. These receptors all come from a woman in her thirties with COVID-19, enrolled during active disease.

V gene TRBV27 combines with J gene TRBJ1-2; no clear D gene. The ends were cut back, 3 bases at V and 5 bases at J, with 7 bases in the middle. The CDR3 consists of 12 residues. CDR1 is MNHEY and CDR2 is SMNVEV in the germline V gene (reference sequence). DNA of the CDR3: TGTGCCAGCAGTTTCACGGGGTATGGCTACACCTTC. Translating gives CASSFTGYGYTF.

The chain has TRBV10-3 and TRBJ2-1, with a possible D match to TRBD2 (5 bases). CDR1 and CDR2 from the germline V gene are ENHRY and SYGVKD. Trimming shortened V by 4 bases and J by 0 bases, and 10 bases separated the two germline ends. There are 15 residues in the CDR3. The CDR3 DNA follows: TGTGCCATCAGTGTAGGTACTAGCTCCTACAATGAGCAGTTCTTC. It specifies CAISVGTSSYNEQFF.

DNA for the CDR3: TGTGCCTGGACCCACATATATAATTCACCCCTCCACTTT. Protein: CAWTHIYNSPLHF. J is TRBJ1-6 and V is TRBV30; no definite D call. This CDR3 region has 13 residues. Germline V gene data show CDR1 as GTSNPN and CDR2 as SVGIG (reference sequence). V dropped 4 bases and J dropped 4 bases, with 8 bases sitting between them.

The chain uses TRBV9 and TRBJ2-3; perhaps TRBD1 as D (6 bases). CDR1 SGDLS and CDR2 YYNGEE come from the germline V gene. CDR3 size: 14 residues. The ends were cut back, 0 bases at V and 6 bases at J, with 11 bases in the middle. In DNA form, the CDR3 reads TGTGCCAGCAGCGTAGCAGGGGTTTACGATACGCAGTATTTT. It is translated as CASSVAGVYDTQYF.

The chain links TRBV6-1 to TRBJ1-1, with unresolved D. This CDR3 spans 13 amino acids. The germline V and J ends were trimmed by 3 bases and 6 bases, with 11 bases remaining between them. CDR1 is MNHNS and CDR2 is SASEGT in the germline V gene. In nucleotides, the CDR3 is TGTGCCAGCAGTGATCGCCCGCGCTCTGAAGCTTTCTTT. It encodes CASSDRPRSEAFF.

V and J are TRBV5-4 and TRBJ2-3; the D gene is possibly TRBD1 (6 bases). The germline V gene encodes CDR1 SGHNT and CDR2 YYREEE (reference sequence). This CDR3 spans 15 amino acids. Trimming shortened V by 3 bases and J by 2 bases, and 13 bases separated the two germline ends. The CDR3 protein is CASSSSGVFTDTQYF. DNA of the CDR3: TGTGCCAGCAGCTCCTCAGGGGTATTCACAGATACGCAGTATTTT.

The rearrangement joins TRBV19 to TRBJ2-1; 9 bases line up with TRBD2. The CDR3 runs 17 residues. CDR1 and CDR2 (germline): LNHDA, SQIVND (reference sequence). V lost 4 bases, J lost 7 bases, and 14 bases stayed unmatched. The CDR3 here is CASSSLGGGRGGNEQFF. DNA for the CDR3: TGTGCCAGTAGTAGCCTGGGTGGCGGGAGGGGGGGTAATGAGCAGTTCTTC.

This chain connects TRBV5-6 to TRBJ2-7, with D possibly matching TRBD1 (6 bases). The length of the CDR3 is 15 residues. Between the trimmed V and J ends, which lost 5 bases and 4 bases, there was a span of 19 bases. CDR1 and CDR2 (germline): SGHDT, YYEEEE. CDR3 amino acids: CASSDWGQGGYEQYF. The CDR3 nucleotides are TGTGCCAGCAGTGACTGGGGGCAGGGTGGATACGAGCAGTACTTC.

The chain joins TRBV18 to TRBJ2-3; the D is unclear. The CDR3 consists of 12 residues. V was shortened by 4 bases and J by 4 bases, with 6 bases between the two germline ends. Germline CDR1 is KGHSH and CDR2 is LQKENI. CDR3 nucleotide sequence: TGTGCCAGCTCACACGCGGCAGATACGCAGTATTTT. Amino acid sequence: CASSHAADTQYF.

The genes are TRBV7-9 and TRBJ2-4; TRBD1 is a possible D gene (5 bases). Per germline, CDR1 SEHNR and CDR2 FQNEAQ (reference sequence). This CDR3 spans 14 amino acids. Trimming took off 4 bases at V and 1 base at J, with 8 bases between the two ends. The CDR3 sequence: CASSSGMAKNIQYF. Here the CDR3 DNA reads TGTGCCAGCAGCTCAGGGATGGCCAAAAACATTCAGTACTTC.

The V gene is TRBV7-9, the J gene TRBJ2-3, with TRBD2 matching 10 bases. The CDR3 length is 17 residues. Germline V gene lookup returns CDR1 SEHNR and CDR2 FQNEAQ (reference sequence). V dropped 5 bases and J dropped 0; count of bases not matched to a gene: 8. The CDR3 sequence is CASSPWGLATSTDTQYF. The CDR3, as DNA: TGTGCCAGCAGCCCCTGGGGACTAGCGACTAGCACAGATACGCAGTATTTT.

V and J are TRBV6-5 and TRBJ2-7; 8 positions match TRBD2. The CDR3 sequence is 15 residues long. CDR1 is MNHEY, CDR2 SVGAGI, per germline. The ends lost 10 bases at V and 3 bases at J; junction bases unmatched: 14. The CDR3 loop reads CAIVPGRLAGYEQYF. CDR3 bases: TGTGCCATCGTGCCCGGGCGCCTAGCGGGCTACGAGCAGTACTTC.

CDR3 nucleotides: TGTGCCAGCAGCTTAGCACGTAGAGGCTACACCTTC. This sequence encodes CASSLARRGYTF. This chain uses TRBV7-8 with TRBJ1-2; D gene ambiguous. The CDR3 covers 12 residues. CDR1 and CDR2 (germline): SGHVS, FQNEAQ. Trimming stripped 0 bases from V and 8 bases from J, with 7 bases between.

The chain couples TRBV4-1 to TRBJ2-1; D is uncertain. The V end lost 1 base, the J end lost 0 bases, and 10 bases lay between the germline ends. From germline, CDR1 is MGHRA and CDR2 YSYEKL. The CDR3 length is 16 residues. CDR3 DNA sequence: TGCGCCAGCAGCCAAGGCCTATTTCGCTCCTACAATGAGCAGTTCTTC. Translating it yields CASSQGLFRSYNEQFF.

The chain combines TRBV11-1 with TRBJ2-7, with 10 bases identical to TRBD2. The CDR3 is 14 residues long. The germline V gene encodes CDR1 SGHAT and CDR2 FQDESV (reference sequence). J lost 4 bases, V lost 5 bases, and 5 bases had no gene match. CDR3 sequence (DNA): TGTGCCAGCAGCCTCGGACTAGCGGATTACGAGCAGTACTTC. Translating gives CASSLGLADYEQYF.

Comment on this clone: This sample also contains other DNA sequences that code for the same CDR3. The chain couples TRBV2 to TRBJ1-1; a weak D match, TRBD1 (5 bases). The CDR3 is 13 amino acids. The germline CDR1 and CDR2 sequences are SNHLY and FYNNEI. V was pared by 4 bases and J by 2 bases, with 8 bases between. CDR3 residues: CASSGQPNTEAFF. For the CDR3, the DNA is TGTGCCAGCAGTGGACAGCCAAACACTGAAGCTTTCTTT.

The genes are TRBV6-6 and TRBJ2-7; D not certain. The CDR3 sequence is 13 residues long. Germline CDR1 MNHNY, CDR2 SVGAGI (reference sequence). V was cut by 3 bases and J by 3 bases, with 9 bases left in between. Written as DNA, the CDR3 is TGTGCCAGCAGTTATGAGGTTAACTACGAGCAGTACTTC. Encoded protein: CASSYEVNYEQYF.

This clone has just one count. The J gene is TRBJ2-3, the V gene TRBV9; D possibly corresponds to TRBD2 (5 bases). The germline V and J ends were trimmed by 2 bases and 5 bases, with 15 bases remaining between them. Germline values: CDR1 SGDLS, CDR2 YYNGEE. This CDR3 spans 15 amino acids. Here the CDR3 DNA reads TGTGCCAGCAGCGTTGATGGTAGCGCAGTAGATACGCAGTATTTT. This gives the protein CASSVDGSAVDTQYF.

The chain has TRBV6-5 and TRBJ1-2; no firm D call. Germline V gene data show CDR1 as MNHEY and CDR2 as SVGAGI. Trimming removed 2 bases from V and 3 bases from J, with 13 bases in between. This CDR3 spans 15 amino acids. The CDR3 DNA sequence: TGTGCCAGCAGTTACGACCTCGCGGGCTACTATGGCTACACCTTC. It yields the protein CASSYDLAGYYGYTF.

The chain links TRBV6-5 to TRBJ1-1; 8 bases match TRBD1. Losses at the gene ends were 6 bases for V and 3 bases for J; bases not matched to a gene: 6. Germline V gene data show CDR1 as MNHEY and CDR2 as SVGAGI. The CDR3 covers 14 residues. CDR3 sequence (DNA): TGTGCCAGCAGAACGGACAGGGCTGACACTGAAGCTTTCTTT. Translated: CASRTDRADTEAFF.

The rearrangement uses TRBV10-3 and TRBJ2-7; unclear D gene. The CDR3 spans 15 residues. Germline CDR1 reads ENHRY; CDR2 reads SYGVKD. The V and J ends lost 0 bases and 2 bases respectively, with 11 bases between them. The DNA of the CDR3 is TGTGCCATCAGTGAGTCGGTCAGTCTAGCCTACGAGCAGTACTTC. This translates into CAISESVSLAYEQYF.

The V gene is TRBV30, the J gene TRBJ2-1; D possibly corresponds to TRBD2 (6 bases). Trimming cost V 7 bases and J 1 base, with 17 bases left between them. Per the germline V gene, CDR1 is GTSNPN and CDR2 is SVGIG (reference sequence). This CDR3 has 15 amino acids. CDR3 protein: CASSPPGGSYNEQFF. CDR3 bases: TGTGCCTCCTCGCCCCCCGGGGGTTCCTACAATGAGCAGTTCTTC.

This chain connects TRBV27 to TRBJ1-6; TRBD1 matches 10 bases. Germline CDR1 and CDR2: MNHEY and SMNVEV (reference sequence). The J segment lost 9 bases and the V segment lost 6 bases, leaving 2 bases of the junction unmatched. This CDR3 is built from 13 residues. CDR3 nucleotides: TGTGCCAGCAGGCGACAGGGGGCTTCACCCCTCCACTTT. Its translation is CASRRQGASPLHF.

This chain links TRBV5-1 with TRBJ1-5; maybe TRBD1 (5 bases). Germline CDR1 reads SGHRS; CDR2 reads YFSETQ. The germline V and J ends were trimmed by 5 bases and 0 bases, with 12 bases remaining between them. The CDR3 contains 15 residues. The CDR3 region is CASSYTGDSNQPQHF. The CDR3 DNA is TGCGCCAGCAGTTATACAGGAGATAGCAATCAGCCCCAGCATTTT. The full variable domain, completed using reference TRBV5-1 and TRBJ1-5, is KAGVTQTPRYLIKTRGQQVTLSCSPISGHRSVSWYQQTPGQGLQFLFEYFSETQRNKGNFPGRFSGRQFSNSRSEMNVSTLELGDSALYLCASSYTGDSNQPQHFGDGTRLSIL.

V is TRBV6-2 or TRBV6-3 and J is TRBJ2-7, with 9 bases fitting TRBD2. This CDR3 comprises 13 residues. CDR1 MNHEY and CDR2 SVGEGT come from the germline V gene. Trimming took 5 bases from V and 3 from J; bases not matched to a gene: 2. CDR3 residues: CASSRSGSYEQYF. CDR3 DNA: TGTGCCAGCAGTCGTAGCGGGAGCTACGAGCAGTACTTC.

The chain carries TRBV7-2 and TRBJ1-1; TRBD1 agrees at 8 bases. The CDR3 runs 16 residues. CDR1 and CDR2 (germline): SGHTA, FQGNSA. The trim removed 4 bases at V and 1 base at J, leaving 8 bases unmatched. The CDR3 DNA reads TGTGCCAGCAGCTCCTATGTTACAGGGGGGAACACTGAAGCTTTCTTT. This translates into CASSSYVTGGNTEAFF.

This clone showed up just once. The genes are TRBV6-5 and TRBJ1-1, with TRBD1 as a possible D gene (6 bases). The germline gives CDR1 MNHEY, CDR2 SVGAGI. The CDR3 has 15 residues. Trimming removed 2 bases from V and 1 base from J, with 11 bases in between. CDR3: CASSYVPQGNTEAFF. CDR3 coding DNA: TGTGCCAGCAGTTACGTCCCACAGGGGAACACTGAAGCTTTCTTT.

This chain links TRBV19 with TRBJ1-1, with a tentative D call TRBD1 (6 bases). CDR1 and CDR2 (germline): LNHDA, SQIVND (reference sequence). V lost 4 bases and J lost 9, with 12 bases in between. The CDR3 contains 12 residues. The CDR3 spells CASSNTQGKAFF. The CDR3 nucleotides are TGTGCCAGTAGTAACACACAGGGCAAAGCTTTCTTT.

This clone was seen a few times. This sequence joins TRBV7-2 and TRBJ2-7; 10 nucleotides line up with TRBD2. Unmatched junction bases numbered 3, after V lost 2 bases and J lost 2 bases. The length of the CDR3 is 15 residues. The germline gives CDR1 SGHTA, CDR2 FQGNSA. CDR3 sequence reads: CASSLSSGSPYEQYF. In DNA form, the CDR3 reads TGTGCCAGCAGCTTATCTAGCGGGAGTCCCTACGAGCAGTACTTC. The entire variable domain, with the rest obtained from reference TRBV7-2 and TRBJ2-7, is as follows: GAGVSQSPSNKVTEKGKDVELRCDPISGHTALYWYRQSLGQGLEFLIYFQGNSAPDKSGLPSDRFSAERTGGSVSTLTIQRTQQEDSAVYLCASSLSSGSPYEQYFGPGTRLTVT.

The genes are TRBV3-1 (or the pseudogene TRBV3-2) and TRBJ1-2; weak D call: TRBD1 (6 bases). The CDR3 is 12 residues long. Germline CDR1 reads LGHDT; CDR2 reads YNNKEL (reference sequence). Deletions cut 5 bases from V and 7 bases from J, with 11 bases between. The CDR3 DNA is TGTGCCAGCAGCGGAGCAGGGGCTGGCTACACCTTC. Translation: CASSGAGAGYTF.

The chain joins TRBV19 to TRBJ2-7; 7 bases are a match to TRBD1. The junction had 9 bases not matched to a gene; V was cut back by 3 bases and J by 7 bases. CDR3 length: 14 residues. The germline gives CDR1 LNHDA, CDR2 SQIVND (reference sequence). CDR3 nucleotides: TGTGCCAGTAGTATGACAGGGACCACTATGGAGCAGTACTTC. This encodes CASSMTGTTMEQYF.

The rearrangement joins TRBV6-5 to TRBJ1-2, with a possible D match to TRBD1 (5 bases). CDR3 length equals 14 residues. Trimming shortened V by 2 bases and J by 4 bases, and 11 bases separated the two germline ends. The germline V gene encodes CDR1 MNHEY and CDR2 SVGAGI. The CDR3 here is CASSYGGGFYGYTF. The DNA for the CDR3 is TGTGCCAGCAGTTACGGTGGGGGGTTCTATGGCTACACCTTC.